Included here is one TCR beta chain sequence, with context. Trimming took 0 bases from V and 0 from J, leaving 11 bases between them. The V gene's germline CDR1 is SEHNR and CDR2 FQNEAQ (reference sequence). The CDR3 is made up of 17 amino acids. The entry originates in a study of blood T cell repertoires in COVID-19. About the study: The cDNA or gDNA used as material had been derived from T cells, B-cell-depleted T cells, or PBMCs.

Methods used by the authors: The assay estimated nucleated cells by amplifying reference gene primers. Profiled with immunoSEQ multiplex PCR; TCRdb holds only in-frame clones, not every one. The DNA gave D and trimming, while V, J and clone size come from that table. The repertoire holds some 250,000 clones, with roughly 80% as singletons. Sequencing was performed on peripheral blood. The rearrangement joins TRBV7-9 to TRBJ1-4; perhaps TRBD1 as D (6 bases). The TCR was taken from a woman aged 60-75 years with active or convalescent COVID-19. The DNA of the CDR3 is TGTGCCAGCAGCTTAGCGCAAGGGGGAACAACTAATGAAAAACTGTTTTTT. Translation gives CASSLAQGGTTNEKLFF.